The 10 T cell receptor beta chains below all came from one sample that was sequenced in a study of blood T cell repertoires in COVID-19. The table came from immunoSEQ multiplex PCR; TCRdb's copy has only in-frame clones and leaves some out. This sample has 400,000 or so clones, with 70% to 90% found just once. Material for sequencing was peripheral blood. These receptors originate from a man between 18 and 35 years old with COVID-19, enrolled during active disease.

V gene TRBV12-3 or TRBV12-4 combines with J gene TRBJ1-2; weak D call: TRBD1 (5 bases). Trimming left V 5 bases short and J 3 bases short, with 10 bases between. The CDR3 spans 13 residues. Written as DNA, the CDR3 is TGTGCCAGCAGTGGGGGGGGTTACTATGGCTACACCTTC. Its protein is CASSGGGYYGYTF.

The chain combines TRBV18 with TRBJ2-2; D not certain. In germline, CDR1 is KGHSH, CDR2 LQKENI. V was trimmed by 1 base and J by 7 bases, leaving 4 bases between them. This CDR3 spans 12 amino acids. For the CDR3, the DNA is TGTGCCAGCTCACCACACGGCGGGGAGCTGTTTTTT. Protein product: CASSPHGGELFF.

V gene TRBV7-9 combines with J gene TRBJ2-1, with D unclear. The V gene lost 2 bases and the J gene lost 7 bases, with 6 bases spanning the gap. Germline CDR1 reads SEHNR; CDR2 reads FQNEAQ (reference sequence). The CDR3 totals 12 residues. The CDR3 DNA is TGTGCCAGCAGCTTAATCCGGAATGAGCAGTTCTTC. This sequence encodes CASSLIRNEQFF.

The J gene is TRBJ1-5, the V gene TRBV6-5; 11 bases line up with TRBD1. CDR1 MNHEY and CDR2 SVGAGI come from the germline V gene. The CDR3 has 14 amino acids. J gave up 7 bases and V 8 bases, and 7 bases lay outside the gene matches. The CDR3 region is CASGWTGGRQPQHF. The CDR3 coding sequence is TGTGCCAGCGGCTGGACAGGGGGCCGACAGCCCCAGCATTTT.

The chain is built from TRBV24-1 and TRBJ2-5; 9 bases map to TRBD2. In germline, CDR1 is KGHDR, CDR2 SFDVKD. CDR3 length: 15 residues. The V segment lost 3 bases and the J segment 5 bases; nucleotides outside the gene matches: 6. CDR3 nucleotides: TGTGCCACCAGTGATGCCGGACTAGCGCGGGAGACCCAGTACTTC. It translates to CATSDAGLARETQYF.

This chain connects TRBV7-9 to TRBJ1-6; D may be TRBD1 (5 bases). The germline V and J ends were trimmed by 5 bases and 8 bases, with 13 bases remaining between them. Germline lookup yields CDR1 SEHNR and CDR2 FQNEAQ (reference sequence). The CDR3 spans 14 residues. CDR3 loop: CASSRFQGDSPLHF. The CDR3 DNA follows: TGTGCCAGCAGCAGGTTTCAGGGTGATTCACCCCTCCACTTT.

The sample holds a few counts of this clone. The chain carries TRBV16 and TRBJ1-1; D unresolved. V was clipped by 2 bases and J by 3 bases, with 7 bases between them. This CDR3 has 13 amino acids. Germline CDR1 reads KGHSY; CDR2 reads FQNENV. The CDR3 region is CASSQGGHTEAFF. CDR3 in DNA: TGTGCCAGCAGCCAAGGCGGCCACACTGAAGCTTTCTTT.

This chain connects TRBV12-5 to TRBJ2-1, with 10 bases lining up with TRBD2. Germline V gene lookup returns CDR1 LGHNT and CDR2 FRNRAP. The V segment lost 4 bases and the J segment 15 bases; nucleotides outside the gene matches: 18. This CDR3 region has 16 residues. The CDR3 bases are TGTGCTAGTGGTTCGGAGACCATCCCATCTAGCGGGAGACCGTTCTTC. Translating gives CASGSETIPSSGRPFF.

This clone was detected once. The V call is TRBV5-1, the J call TRBJ2-7; D is possibly TRBD1 (7 bases). Deletions cut 3 bases from V and 6 bases from J, with 13 bases between. Germline loops: CDR1 SGHRS, CDR2 YFSETQ. The CDR3 has 13 residues. CDR3 loop: CASSSGGSGEQYF. The DNA of the CDR3 is TGCGCCAGCAGCTCAGGGGGGAGTGGCGAGCAGTACTTC.

This chain uses TRBV19 with TRBJ2-3; TRBD2 is a possible D gene (5 bases). The CDR3 is 17 residues long. Germline V CDR1 and CDR2: LNHDA, SQIVND (reference sequence). Trimming shortened V by 7 bases and J by 0 bases, and 20 bases separated the two germline ends. This CDR3 is CASKRTGSGPSTDTQYF. The CDR3 DNA sequence: TGTGCCAGTAAACGGACGGGGAGCGGCCCTAGCACAGATACGCAGTATTTT. Supplemented by reference TRBV19 and TRBJ2-3, the full variable domain reads DGGITQSPKYLFRKEGQNVTLSCEQNLNHDAMYWYRQDPGQGLRLIYYSQIVNDFQKGDIAEGYSVSREKKESFPLTVTSAQKNPTAFYLCASKRTGSGPSTDTQYFGPGTRLTVL.